This TCR beta chain comes out of a study of cytomegalovirus exposure and HLA in healthy donors. Primers for the PCR totalled 60 Vbeta and 13 Jbeta. Libraries were prepared by immunoSEQ multiplex PCR; TCRdb keeps only in-frame clonotypes and omits some of them. Found here are under 250,000 clones, over 65% of them singletons; the top ten hold roughly 0.62%. The source of this sequence is a man between 18 and 29 years old in good health and CMV-seronegative. The sample was PBMCs.

The CDR3 nucleotides read TGTGCCTGGAGTGTCCAGACACAAGAGACCCAGTACTTC. Protein product: CAWSVQTQETQYF. V is TRBV30 and J is TRBJ2-5; D not resolved. This CDR3 spans 13 amino acids. The germline V and J ends were trimmed by 0 bases and 2 bases, with 7 bases remaining between them. Germline lookup yields CDR1 GTSNPN and CDR2 SVGIG (reference sequence).